Listed here are 32 T cell receptor beta chains from one sample, sequenced in a study of T-cell reconstitution after alpha-beta-depleted transplantation in children. TCRbeta library preparation incorporated unique molecular identifiers. TCRdb re-called the PCR reads with MiXCR, one entry per CDR3 protein. The table lists about 17,000 distinct CDR3 sequences, 4.5% to 5.5% of them singletons, with roughly 6.4% in the top ten. The specimen comprised PBMCs, sampled before TCRalphabeta/CD19-depleted stem cell transplant. These receptors all stem from a boy aged 10-17 years with acute lymphoblastic leukemia, due to receive a stem cell transplant.

This clonotype showed up many times. The rearrangement uses TRBV4-1 and TRBJ2-2; a weak D match, TRBD2 (5 bases). V was cut by 3 bases and J by 0 bases, with 11 bases left in between. This CDR3 region has 16 residues. The V gene's germline CDR1 is MGHRA and CDR2 YSYEKL. CDR3 amino acids: CASSHVGAANTGELFF. CDR3 nucleotides: TGCGCCAGCAGCCACGTGGGAGCCGCGAACACCGGGGAGCTGTTTTTT.

At least ten counts were recorded for this clonotype. The chain recombines TRBV7-2 with TRBJ1-3; D ambiguous. Trimming stripped 1 base from V and 4 bases from J, with 11 bases between. Germline-derived CDR1 and CDR2 are SGHTA and FQGNSA. This CDR3 is 15 amino acids long. CDR3 bases: TGTGCCAGCAGCTTAGGCGGTTCACGGGGAAACACCATATATTTT. Protein: CASSLGGSRGNTIYF.

This clonotype showed up many times. The V call is TRBV20-1, the J call TRBJ2-1, with 9 bases matching TRBD1. CDR3 size: 15 residues. Germline loops: CDR1 DFQATT, CDR2 SNEGSKA (reference sequence). The junction had 7 bases not matched to a gene; V was cut back by 3 bases and J by 4 bases. The CDR3 nucleotides read TGCAGTGCTAGGACAGGGGGAATCACTTACAATGAGCAGTTCTTC. This translates into CSARTGGITYNEQFF.

This clonotype has a count of ten or more. This chain connects TRBV6-5 to TRBJ2-1, with 14 bases matching TRBD2. This CDR3 contains 13 residues. Trimming cost V 6 bases and J 8 bases; bases outside gene matches: 0. CDR1 and CDR2 from the germline V gene are MNHEY and SVGAGI. CDR3 nucleotide sequence: TGTGCCAGCAGGACTAGCGGGGGGGATGAGCAGTTCTTC. Protein: CASRTSGGDEQFF.

The table lists this clonotype with many counts. This chain joins TRBV7-8 and TRBJ1-5; D is possibly TRBD1 (6 bases). The CDR3 has 15 residues. CDR1 is SGHVS, CDR2 FQNEAQ, per germline. The germline V and J ends were trimmed by 5 bases and 6 bases, with 17 bases remaining between them. CDR3 sequence (DNA): TGTGCCAGCAGCCCGGAAGGGGGGCTGGGTCAGCCCCAGCATTTT. Protein product: CASSPEGGLGQPQHF. The variable domain in full, with the rest retrieved from reference TRBV7-8 and TRBJ1-5, is GAGVSQSPRYKVAKRGQDVALRCDPISGHVSLFWYQQALGQGPEFLTYFQNEAQLDKSGLPSDRFFAERPEGSVSTLKIQRTQQEDSAVYLCASSPEGGLGQPQHFGDGTRLSIL.

The sample holds many counts of this clonotype. The chain couples TRBV7-2 to TRBJ2-3; TRBD2 agrees at 8 bases. The CDR3 contains 15 residues. Per germline, CDR1 SGHTA and CDR2 FQGNSA. V was clipped by 8 bases and J by 2 bases; unmatched bases: 9. CDR3 region: CASELTAGVTDTQYF. CDR3 DNA sequence: TGTGCCAGCGAATTGACAGCGGGAGTCACAGATACGCAGTATTTT.

V gene TRBV2 combines with J gene TRBJ2-5, with TRBD2 matching over 14 bases. The trim removed 4 bases at V and 5 bases at J, leaving 3 bases unmatched. CDR3 length: 15 amino acids. Germline CDR1 reads SNHLY; CDR2 reads FYNNEI. The CDR3, as DNA: TGTGCCAGCAGTGGACTAGCGGGGGGGCGTGAGACCCAGTACTTC. The encoded protein is CASSGLAGGRETQYF.

This clonotype showed up many times. The CDR3 sequence: CSACRDGQYEQYF. Written as DNA, the CDR3 is TGCAGTGCTTGCCGGGACGGACAATACGAGCAGTACTTC. V gene TRBV20-1 combines with J gene TRBJ2-7; D possibly matches TRBD1 or TRBD2 (5 bases each). V gave up 5 bases and J gave up 4 bases, with 15 bases separating them. This CDR3 contains 13 residues. Germline CDR1 and CDR2: DFQATT and SNEGSKA (reference sequence).

This sequence joins TRBV7-2 and TRBJ2-2; D possibly matches TRBD1 or TRBD2 (6 bases each). The germline V gene encodes CDR1 SGHTA and CDR2 FQGNSA. Between the trimmed V and J ends, which lost 9 bases and 4 bases, there was a span of 15 bases. CDR3 length: 14 amino acids. The CDR3 spells CARSRGHLTGELFF. CDR3 DNA sequence: TGTGCCAGGAGCCGGGGGCACCTCACCGGGGAGCTGTTTTTT.

This clonotype occurred many times. The V gene is TRBV7-9, the J gene TRBJ2-7, with 7 bases fitting TRBD1. The CDR3 covers 14 residues. Germline V gene lookup returns CDR1 SEHNR and CDR2 FQNEAQ (reference sequence). The V segment lost 5 bases and the J segment 4 bases; nucleotides outside the gene matches: 8. This chain's CDR3 is CASSPGTANYEQYF. In DNA, the CDR3 is TGTGCCAGCAGCCCGGGGACAGCCAATTACGAGCAGTACTTC.

This clonotype has ten or more counts. The chain is built from TRBV18 and TRBJ2-7; the D is unclear. Germline assignment: CDR1 KGHSH and CDR2 LQKENI. Trimming shortened V by 4 bases and J by 1 base, and 5 bases separated the two germline ends. This CDR3 is built from 12 residues. In DNA, the CDR3 is TGTGCCAGCTCACAGGCTTCCTACGAGCAGTACTTC. It is translated as CASSQASYEQYF.

In its sample, this clonotype ranks as medium-sized. The V call is TRBV5-5, the J call TRBJ1-2, with D possibly being TRBD1 (5 bases). The CDR3 extends over 13 amino acids. Trimming shortened V by 6 bases and J by 3 bases, and 12 bases separated the two germline ends. The V gene's germline CDR1 is SGHKS and CDR2 YYEKEE (reference sequence). CDR3 residues: CASTQGVDYGYTF. The CDR3 bases are TGTGCCAGCACCCAAGGGGTTGACTATGGCTACACCTTC.

This clonotype was recorded at least ten times. The gene calls are TRBV4-1 and TRBJ2-7; D is uncertain. The CDR3 consists of 12 residues. V was clipped by 1 base and J by 6 bases, with 7 bases between them. From germline, CDR1 is MGHRA and CDR2 YSYEKL. CDR3 DNA: TGCGCCAGCAGCCAAGCATCGGGCGAGCAGTACTTC. Encoded protein: CASSQASGEQYF.

This clonotype was recorded at least ten times. The chain employs TRBV7-9 and TRBJ2-7; D is possibly TRBD1 (5 bases). V lost 5 bases to trimming and J lost 2 bases, with 16 bases between them. The CDR3 has 15 amino acids. Germline CDR1 is SEHNR and CDR2 is FQNEAQ (reference sequence). This CDR3 is CASSHRGVRTYEQYF. Here the CDR3 DNA reads TGTGCCAGCAGCCATAGGGGCGTCAGGACCTACGAGCAGTACTTC.

This clonotype was recorded at least ten times. The chain recombines TRBV28 with TRBJ2-5, with 8 positions matching TRBD1. This CDR3 has 14 residues. From germline, CDR1 is MDHEN and CDR2 SYDVKM. V was clipped by 4 bases and J by 3 bases; unmatched bases: 4. Here the CDR3 DNA reads TGTGCCAGCAGTTCGCCGGGACAGGAAGAGACCCAGTACTTC. Translating gives CASSSPGQEETQYF.

This clonotype was recorded at least ten times. J is TRBJ1-5 and V is TRBV4-3, with a weak D call TRBD1 (6 bases). Per germline, CDR1 LGHNA and CDR2 YSLEER. The CDR3 is 17 amino acids. The germline V and J ends were trimmed by 0 bases and 1 base, with 13 bases remaining between them. The CDR3 DNA is TGCGCCAGCAGCCAAGATTACCGGGACACAAGCAATCAGCCCCAGCATTTT. Amino acids: CASSQDYRDTSNQPQHF.

This clonotype was detected many times. The chain has TRBV15 and TRBJ2-7; 9 bases map to TRBD2. The trim removed 0 bases at V and 5 bases at J, leaving 5 bases unmatched. CDR1 is LNHNV and CDR2 is YYDKDF in the germline V gene (reference sequence). This CDR3 has 15 residues. The CDR3 region has the DNA TGTGCCACCAGCAGAGATTTAGCGGGAGATAACGAGCAGTACTTC. It translates to CATSRDLAGDNEQYF.

This clonotype was recorded at least ten times. The V and J genes are TRBV7-9 and TRBJ2-3; TRBD1 aligns across 8 bases. The length of the CDR3 is 14 residues. V lost 5 bases and J lost 6; bases outside the gene matches: 7. Germline V gene data show CDR1 as SEHNR and CDR2 as FQNEAQ (reference sequence). The DNA of the CDR3 is TGTGCCAGCAGCCCTTCGACAGGGGTGGATACGCAGTATTTT. This sequence encodes CASSPSTGVDTQYF.

This clonotype was detected many times. The genes are TRBV6-5 and TRBJ2-5, with a tentative D call TRBD2 (5 bases). Per germline, CDR1 MNHEY and CDR2 SVGAGI. Trimming took off 6 bases at V and 7 bases at J, with 21 bases between the two ends. This CDR3 contains 15 residues. CDR3 loop: CASSTFSGSLGTQYF. The CDR3 nucleotides are TGTGCCAGCAGCACTTTTTCGGGATCCCTTGGGACCCAGTACTTC.

This clonotype has a count of ten or more. The chain employs TRBV30 and TRBJ1-5; D unresolved. V lost 0 bases to trimming and J lost 1 base, with 10 bases between them. CDR1 and CDR2 (germline): GTSNPN, SVGIG (reference sequence). The CDR3 sequence is 15 residues long. This CDR3 is CAWSVQTLSNQPQHF. The CDR3 nucleotides are TGTGCCTGGAGTGTACAAACCCTGAGCAATCAGCCCCAGCATTTT.

In this sample, this clonotype turned up many times. J is TRBJ1-1 and V is TRBV7-2; D remains unclear. There are 12 residues in the CDR3. Trimming shortened V by 1 base and J by 5 bases, and 5 bases separated the two germline ends. The germline gives CDR1 SGHTA, CDR2 FQGNSA. CDR3 amino acids: CASSLVSTEAFF. Written as DNA, the CDR3 is TGTGCCAGCAGCTTAGTGTCGACTGAAGCTTTCTTT.

By share of the sample, this clonotype is medium-sized. The chain employs TRBV5-1 and TRBJ2-1, with D hard to call. CDR3 length: 12 amino acids. From germline, CDR1 is SGHRS and CDR2 YFSETQ. Trimming shortened V by 0 bases and J by 9 bases, and 7 bases separated the two germline ends. Here the CDR3 DNA reads TGCGCCAGCAGCTTGGAGGGTGGTGAGCAGTTCTTC. Translation gives CASSLEGGEQFF. Full variable domain (remainder filled in from reference TRBV5-1 and TRBJ2-1): KAGVTQTPRYLIKTRGQQVTLSCSPISGHRSVSWYQQTPGQGLQFLFEYFSETQRNKGNFPGRFSGRQFSNSRSEMNVSTLELGDSALYLCASSLEGGEQFFGPGTRLTVL.

This clonotype came up many times. This rearrangement joins TRBV7-3 to TRBJ2-3, with D hard to call. Germline-derived CDR1 and CDR2 are SGHTA and FQGTGA. V gave up 3 bases and J gave up 1 base, with 11 bases separating them. CDR3 length equals 15 residues. The CDR3 sequence is CASSFGPRGTDTQYF. The CDR3 DNA reads TGTGCCAGCAGCTTCGGACCTCGGGGCACAGATACGCAGTATTTT.

This clonotype was recorded many times. The V call is TRBV5-6, the J call TRBJ2-1; TRBD1 or TRBD2 may be the D gene (5 bases each). CDR3 length: 14 residues. With 1 base removed from V and 13 bases from J, the gap between germline ends came to 18 bases. CDR1 is SGHDT, CDR2 YYEEEE, per germline. CDR3 in amino acids: CASSLSLVWGLQFF. The DNA of the CDR3 is TGTGCCAGCAGCTTGTCTCTCGTATGGGGGTTACAGTTCTTC.

This clonotype appeared many times. V and J are TRBV14 and TRBJ2-7; 9 positions agree with TRBD1. In germline, CDR1 is SGHDN, CDR2 FVKESK. The CDR3 is 14 amino acids. After removal of 3 bases from V and 4 bases from J, the junction contained 4 bases not matched to a gene. The CDR3 protein is CASSHKDRGYEQYF. The CDR3 DNA reads as TGTGCCAGCAGCCACAAAGACAGGGGGTACGAGCAGTACTTC.

This clonotype was recorded many times. The chain has TRBV28 and TRBJ1-2, with D tentatively TRBD1 (6 bases). This CDR3 spans 13 amino acids. Germline V gene data show CDR1 as MDHEN and CDR2 as SYDVKM. V was clipped by 7 bases and J by 2 bases, with 11 bases between them. The CDR3 protein is CASMGGTNYGYTF. CDR3 DNA sequence: TGTGCCAGCATGGGGGGCACGAACTATGGCTACACCTTC.

This clonotype has at least ten counts. The chain combines TRBV28 with TRBJ2-4, with TRBD1 matching 8 bases. CDR3 length: 18 amino acids. Germline V gene sequence: CDR1 MDHEN, CDR2 SYDVKM. The V and J ends lost 4 bases and 1 base, in that order; junction bases with no gene match: 12. The CDR3 sequence is CASSSPGRGRRAKNIQYF. CDR3 DNA: TGTGCCAGCAGTTCACCCGGCAGGGGGCGCCGGGCCAAAAACATTCAGTACTTC.

There are many counts of this clonotype. V is TRBV28 and J is TRBJ1-2; D is undetermined. The CDR3 runs to 17 residues. With 4 bases removed from V and 5 bases from J, the gap between germline ends came to 23 bases. Germline CDR1 is MDHEN and CDR2 is SYDVKM. CDR3 nucleotide sequence: TGTGCCAGCAGTTATGGAGGAGCCTCCACCGGCGCGTATGGCTACACCTTC. Translated: CASSYGGASTGAYGYTF.

This clonotype has ten or more counts. The chain couples TRBV7-8 to TRBJ1-4; 10 bases fit TRBD1. Germline V gene sequence: CDR1 SGHVS, CDR2 FQNEAQ. After removal of 1 base from V and 8 bases from J, the junction contained 4 bases not matched to a gene. The CDR3 covers 15 residues. The chain's CDR3 is CASSLVGTGVEKLFF. The DNA for the CDR3 is TGTGCCAGCAGCTTAGTCGGGACAGGGGTGGAAAAACTGTTTTTT. Looking up the rest from reference TRBV7-8 and TRBJ1-4 gives the full variable domain: GAGVSQSPRYKVAKRGQDVALRCDPISGHVSLFWYQQALGQGPEFLTYFQNEAQLDKSGLPSDRFFAERPEGSVSTLKIQRTQQEDSAVYLCASSLVGTGVEKLFFGSGTQLSVL.

In this sample, this clonotype turned up many times. The V gene is TRBV20-1, the J gene TRBJ1-4; no definite D call. V was cut by 3 bases and J by 7 bases, with 6 bases left in between. This CDR3 is built from 11 residues. Germline V lookup: CDR1 DFQATT, CDR2 SNEGSKA (reference sequence). The CDR3: CSASSVEKLFF. DNA for the CDR3: TGCAGTGCTAGTTCGGTTGAAAAACTGTTTTTT.

There are many counts of this clonotype. The rearrangement links TRBV2 to TRBJ2-1; D perhaps matches TRBD2 (5 bases). Trimming removed 7 bases at V and 3 bases at J, with 19 bases between. The CDR3 contains 16 residues. Per the germline V gene, CDR1 is SNHLY and CDR2 is FYNNEI. CDR3 sequence: CASKRAVRQIYNEQFF. In nucleotides, the CDR3 is TGTGCCAGCAAGAGGGCAGTTCGCCAGATCTACAATGAGCAGTTCTTC.

This chain joins TRBV5-4 and TRBJ2-5, with D possibly matching TRBD2 (5 bases). The CDR3 has 15 amino acids. Trimming left V 2 bases short and J 4 bases short, with 15 bases between. Germline CDR1 SGHNT, CDR2 YYREEE (reference sequence). The CDR3 DNA sequence: TGTGCCAGCAGCTTCACACCCCGCGGGCGAGAGACCCAGTACTTC. The encoded protein is CASSFTPRGRETQYF.